This T cell receptor (beta chain) was identified in a study of identical twins. Whole-study findings and limits: A lower insertion count was a feature of abundant cord blood beta clonotypes, with no such feature in memory repertoires. Models, which agreed with sharing between unrelated individuals, nonetheless underestimated the out-of-frame TCR alpha sharing seen in monozygotic twins. Invariant MAIT and iNKT cells are populations that could partly confound zero-insertion analyses.

This clonotype was observed at least ten times. The antigen is unknown. CDR1 is SEHNR and CDR2 is FQNEAQ in the germline V gene (reference sequence). V lost 2 bases, J lost 10 bases, and 18 bases lay in between. This CDR3 contains 15 residues. Template switching, a step in the protocol, added a universal primer site, and cDNA carried unique molecular identifiers. A single record per CDR3 protein comes from TCRdb applying MiXCR to the 5' RACE reads. The table has approximately 680,000 distinct CDR3 sequences, just over 7% seen once; the top ten hold roughly 1.5%. These data also featured in a second study, about yellow fever vaccine responses in identical twins.

J is TRBJ2-1 and V is TRBV7-9; D possibly corresponds to TRBD2 (6 bases). The origin of this receptor is a woman under 30 in good health. Source material: PBMCs. CDR3 in DNA: TGTGCCAGCAGCTTACCCCGCGGGATAGTTGGAGAGCAGTTCTTC. Its protein is CASSLPRGIVGEQFF.